The 20 T cell receptor beta chains below were found in one sample sequenced in a study of shared clonotypes between healthy human individuals. Sequenced by immunoSEQ multiplex PCR; TCRdb stores in-frame clones only, minus some. The sample contains approximately 710,000 clones, 90% of which appear only once. Sequencing was carried out using memory CD8+ T cells from PBMCs. As for subset: CD45RO+ cells pooled with CCR7-negative TemRA cells. The receptors shown here come from a man between 18 and 35 years old in good health. Some clones in this sample may be carry-over from other donors' samples.

This chain links TRBV11-2 with TRBJ2-7, with D possibly called TRBD1 or TRBD2 (5 bases each). V lost 5 bases and J 3 bases, leaving 14 bases between the germline ends. The CDR3 covers 14 residues. The germline gives CDR1 SGHAT, CDR2 FQNNGV. CDR3 nucleotide sequence: TGTGCCAGCAGCACCCGGGACGGAGGCTACGAGCAGTACTTC. It translates to CASSTRDGGYEQYF.

V and J are TRBV9 and TRBJ2-2, with TRBD2 identical over 7 bases. The CDR3 runs 16 residues. CDR1 and CDR2 from the germline V gene are SGDLS and YYNGEE. V lost 4 bases, J lost 3 bases, and 9 bases stayed unmatched. The CDR3 DNA reads as TGTGCCAGCAGCCCCTCGGCGGGAGCGCACACCGGGGAGCTGTTTTTT. It specifies CASSPSAGAHTGELFF.

The CDR3 sequence is CASSFTASGPYEQYF. The CDR3 region has the DNA TGTGCCAGCAGCTTCACGGCTAGCGGCCCCTACGAGCAGTACTTC. V is TRBV7-3 and J is TRBJ2-7, with TRBD2 identical over 7 bases. V dropped 3 bases and J dropped 2; count of bases not matched to a gene: 7. This CDR3 contains 15 residues. Per germline, CDR1 SGHTA and CDR2 FQGTGA.

This clone was seen once. This chain connects TRBV27 to TRBJ2-5; possibly TRBD1 or TRBD2 for D (5 bases each). The CDR3 contains 14 residues. V lost 2 bases, J lost 7 bases, and 14 bases lay in between. Germline V gene lookup returns CDR1 MNHEY and CDR2 SMNVEV (reference sequence). The CDR3 loop is CASSLVSPGGTQYF. In DNA, the CDR3 is TGTGCCAGCAGTTTAGTATCCCCTGGGGGGACCCAGTACTTC.

The chain joins TRBV29-1 to TRBJ2-1, with D possibly being TRBD1 (7 bases). The CDR3 is 18 amino acids. V dropped 1 base and J dropped 4 bases, with 23 bases sitting between them. Per germline, CDR1 SQVTM and CDR2 ANQGSEA. CDR3 sequence reads: CSVEGNGAGGYSYNEQFF. CDR3 DNA sequence: TGCAGCGTTGAAGGGAACGGGGCAGGGGGGTATTCTTACAATGAGCAGTTCTTC.

The chain joins TRBV7-9 to TRBJ2-1; TRBD2 matches 7 bases. Germline V CDR1 and CDR2: SEHNR, FQNEAQ (reference sequence). With V trimmed by 5 bases and J by 2 bases, 6 bases remained unmatched. The CDR3 covers 15 residues. The CDR3 protein is CASSIGRAAYNEQFF. CDR3 DNA sequence: TGTGCCAGCAGCATTGGGAGGGCCGCCTACAATGAGCAGTTCTTC.

This clone has a single count. This chain joins TRBV27 and TRBJ2-7; D remains ambiguous. Germline V gene data show CDR1 as MNHEY and CDR2 as SMNVEV (reference sequence). CDR3 length: 11 amino acids. V gave up 8 bases and J gave up 7 bases, with 12 bases separating them. The CDR3 loop reads CASGFPREQYF. Written as DNA, the CDR3 is TGTGCCAGCGGATTCCCTAGGGAGCAGTACTTC.

This chain uses TRBV6-5 with TRBJ1-2; no definite D call. Germline V gene lookup returns CDR1 MNHEY and CDR2 SVGAGI. The CDR3 totals 13 residues. Trimming left V 2 bases short and J 7 bases short, with 11 bases between. The CDR3 DNA follows: TGTGCCAGCAGTTACAACGGACTGTTTGGCTACACCTTC. This codes for CASSYNGLFGYTF.

The gene calls are TRBV5-1 and TRBJ1-1, with TRBD1 identical over 7 bases. CDR1 is SGHRS, CDR2 YFSETQ, per germline. CDR3 size: 14 residues. After removal of 4 bases from V and 8 bases from J, the junction contained 11 bases not matched to a gene. This CDR3 is CASSGNRGAGEAFF. The CDR3 region has the DNA TGCGCCAGCAGCGGAAACAGGGGAGCGGGCGAAGCTTTCTTT.

This chain uses TRBV7-9 with TRBJ1-6; the D is unclear. This CDR3 is 13 amino acids long. Trimming cost V 5 bases and J 13 bases, with 15 bases left between them. CDR1 and CDR2 (germline): SEHNR, FQNEAQ (reference sequence). The CDR3 DNA reads TGTGCCAGCAGCACGACTACCGGCGGGCCCCTCCACTTT. Protein sequence: CASSTTTGGPLHF.

The chain combines TRBV30 with TRBJ2-5, with 13 bases lining up with TRBD2. Germline CDR1 reads GTSNPN; CDR2 reads SVGIG (reference sequence). After removal of 4 bases from V and 5 bases from J, the junction contained 13 bases not matched to a gene. The CDR3 loop spans 17 amino acids. The CDR3 sequence: CAWKSWGLAGIGETQYF. DNA of the CDR3: TGTGCCTGGAAGTCATGGGGACTAGCGGGGATTGGGGAGACCCAGTACTTC.

The rearrangement uses TRBV7-8 and TRBJ2-7, with D unresolved. From germline, CDR1 is SGHVS and CDR2 FQNEAQ. This CDR3 has 13 residues. Trimming pared 2 bases from V and 6 bases from J, leaving 11 bases between. In DNA, the CDR3 is TGTGCCAGCAGCTTAAGTAGACCGGGCGAGCAGTACTTC. It encodes CASSLSRPGEQYF.

The chain employs TRBV12-5 and TRBJ2-1; 10 bases fit TRBD2. The CDR3 spans 16 residues. V dropped 1 base and J dropped 6; count of bases not matched to a gene: 6. Germline lookup yields CDR1 LGHNT and CDR2 FRNRAP. The CDR3 DNA follows: TGTGCTAGTGGTTTGGCAGGCCTAGCGGGAGTCAATGAGCAGTTCTTC. Amino acids: CASGLAGLAGVNEQFF.

The chain uses TRBV13 and TRBJ2-7; 7 nucleotides agree with TRBD2. CDR1 is PRHDT and CDR2 is FYEKMQ in the germline V gene (reference sequence). Trimming removed 0 bases from V and 2 bases from J; junction bases left unmatched: 4. The CDR3 extends over 15 amino acids. CDR3 loop: CASSLGLADTYEQYF. Here the CDR3 DNA reads TGTGCCAGCAGCTTAGGCCTAGCGGACACCTACGAGCAGTACTTC.

The rearrangement joins TRBV10-3 to TRBJ2-5; D is undetermined. The germline V and J ends were trimmed by 1 base and 4 bases, with 10 bases remaining between them. This CDR3 spans 14 amino acids. CDR1 ENHRY and CDR2 SYGVKD come from the germline V gene. This CDR3 is CAISEWQVAETQYF. The CDR3 DNA reads as TGTGCCATCAGTGAGTGGCAGGTCGCAGAGACCCAGTACTTC.

This clone appeared once. This chain joins TRBV28 and TRBJ2-3; D ambiguous. V shed 6 bases and J shed 0 bases, with 13 bases lying between them. The CDR3 covers 15 residues. CDR1 and CDR2 from the germline V gene are MDHEN and SYDVKM. CDR3 in amino acids: CASSQRTASTDTQYF. The CDR3 bases are TGTGCCAGCAGCCAAAGGACGGCGAGCACAGATACGCAGTATTTT.

The chain couples TRBV11-2 to TRBJ2-1, with 11 bases that match TRBD2. The CDR3 has 15 residues. Germline CDR1 is SGHAT and CDR2 is FQNNGV. Losses at the gene ends were 5 bases for V and 6 bases for J; bases not matched to a gene: 6. CDR3 loop: CASSPRTSGRNEQFF. In DNA, the CDR3 is TGTGCCAGCAGCCCCCGGACTAGCGGGCGCAATGAGCAGTTCTTC.

This clone was observed a single time. An end of the junction differs from the germline gene, which may be a read error. Within the sample, other DNA sequences also encode this same CDR3. The chain recombines TRBV6-6 with TRBJ2-2; D tentatively reads TRBD1 or TRBD2 (5 bases each). The CDR3 runs 15 residues. Looked up from germline, CDR1 is MNHNY and CDR2 is SVGAGI (reference sequence). CDR3 sequence: CASSSPRGATGELFF. CDR3 coding DNA: TGTGCCAGCAGCTCTCCAAGGGGCGCCACCGGGGAGCTGTTCTTT.

The V gene is TRBV27, the J gene TRBJ2-1; 8 nucleotides line up with TRBD2. Trimming took 7 bases from V and 1 from J; bases not matched to a gene: 12. Per the germline V gene, CDR1 is MNHEY and CDR2 is SMNVEV (reference sequence). The CDR3 runs 17 residues. The DNA for the CDR3 is TGTGCCAGCATTCCGAAAGCGGGAGTATCATCCTACAATGAGCAGTTCTTC. Its translation: CASIPKAGVSSYNEQFF.

V and J are TRBV15 and TRBJ2-3; D gene uncertain. Germline-derived CDR1 and CDR2 are LNHNV and YYDKDF (reference sequence). The CDR3 is made up of 13 amino acids. Trimming removed 3 bases from V and 6 bases from J, with 10 bases in between. The DNA of the CDR3 is TGTGCCACCAGCAGCCCCCCTCAGGATACGCAGTATTTT. Protein: CATSSPPQDTQYF. The complete variable domain, with remaining parts taken from reference TRBV15 and TRBJ2-3, reads DAMVIQNPRYQVTQFGKPVTLSCSQTLNHNVMYWYQQKSSQAPKLLFHYYDKDFNNEADTPDNFQSRRPNTSFCFLDIRSPGLGDTAMYLCATSSPPQDTQYFGPGTRLTVL.